The 24 T cell receptor beta chains listed next were all sequenced from one sample in a study of response to subunit inactivated influenza vaccine. TCRdb reprocessed the RT-PCR reads with MiXCR, giving one entry per CDR3 protein. This sample has 650,000 or so distinct CDR3 sequences, with less than 15% found just once. The specimen was PBMCs from blood, collected around 14 days before vaccination. The receptor set was obtained from a man aged 50 or older who received an inactivated influenza vaccine.

The chain couples TRBV6-5 to TRBJ2-2; 9 nucleotides align to TRBD2. The V gene's germline CDR1 is MNHEY and CDR2 SVGAGI. Losses at the gene ends were 4 bases for V and 2 bases for J; bases not matched to a gene: 5. The CDR3 sequence is 16 residues long. CDR3 in DNA: TGTGCCAGCAGTTTATTAGGGACTAGCAACACCGGGGAGCTGTTTTTT. Residues: CASSLLGTSNTGELFF.

The gene calls are TRBV10-2 and TRBJ2-2; perhaps D is TRBD1 or TRBD2 (6 bases each). The CDR3 consists of 13 residues. Looked up from germline, CDR1 is WSHSY and CDR2 is SAAADI. V dropped 7 bases and J dropped 6 bases, with 12 bases sitting between them. CDR3: CASTGRGPGELFF. The CDR3 nucleotides are TGCGCCAGCACTGGCCGGGGGCCCGGGGAGCTGTTTTTT.

This clonotype was seen many times. The genes are TRBV20-1 and TRBJ1-6, with D possibly matching TRBD1 (5 bases). Looked up from germline, CDR1 is DFQATT and CDR2 is SNEGSKA (reference sequence). The CDR3 spans 16 residues. Trimming removed 2 bases from V and 9 bases from J, with 20 bases in between. CDR3 in DNA: TGCAGTGCTAGAAGGAATTCGAAGGTGGGGGTTTCACCCCTCCACTTT. The encoded protein is CSARRNSKVGVSPLHF.

This clonotype was found a few times. The chain combines TRBV18 with TRBJ2-1; D is perhaps TRBD2 (6 bases). Germline loops: CDR1 KGHSH, CDR2 LQKENI. The CDR3 extends over 13 amino acids. V gave up 3 bases and J gave up 5 bases, with 8 bases separating them. CDR3 protein: CASSPGLDNEQFF. CDR3 in DNA: TGTGCCAGCTCACCGGGACTGGACAATGAGCAGTTCTTC.

The V and J genes are TRBV7-9 and TRBJ2-3; D is possibly TRBD2 (7 bases). In germline, CDR1 is SEHNR, CDR2 FQNEAQ (reference sequence). The CDR3 covers 15 residues. V shed 7 bases and J shed 2 bases, with 16 bases lying between them. The CDR3 loop is CASTPAGAITDTQYF. CDR3 sequence (DNA): TGTGCCAGCACTCCTGCGGGGGCCATCACAGATACGCAGTATTTT.

This clonotype has only a few counts. This chain joins TRBV6-5 and TRBJ2-3; 13 bases are shared with TRBD2. V shed 2 bases, J shed 2 bases, and the junction held 4 bases outside the gene matches. The germline gives CDR1 MNHEY, CDR2 SVGAGI. The CDR3 sequence is 17 residues long. The CDR3 spells CASSYGTSGIHTDTQYF. In DNA, the CDR3 is TGTGCCAGCAGTTACGGGACTAGCGGGATTCACACAGATACGCAGTATTTT.

A few counts support this clonotype. V usage is TRBV20-1 and J usage is TRBJ1-2; D is uncertain. The CDR3 sequence is 13 residues long. The germline V gene encodes CDR1 DFQATT and CDR2 SNEGSKA (reference sequence). V was trimmed by 0 bases and J by 4 bases, leaving 9 bases between them. The CDR3 sequence: CSARDGRVYGYTF. In DNA form, the CDR3 reads TGCAGTGCTAGAGACGGACGGGTCTATGGCTACACCTTC.

In its sample, this clonotype was seen a few times. This sequence joins TRBV9 and TRBJ2-1; 8 bases are shared with TRBD2. The CDR3 totals 17 residues. Germline V gene sequence: CDR1 SGDLS, CDR2 YYNGEE. J was trimmed by 6 bases and V by 0 bases; bases with no gene match: 11. This CDR3 is CASSVVSGGGRTNEQFF. Written as DNA, the CDR3 is TGTGCCAGCAGCGTAGTGAGTGGGGGCGGGAGGACCAATGAGCAGTTCTTC. Complete variable domain (other parts from reference TRBV9 and TRBJ2-1): DSGVTQTPKHLITATGQRVTLRCSPRSGDLSVYWYQQSLDQGLQFLIQYYNGEERAKGNILERFSAQQFPDLHSELNLSSLELGDSALYFCASSVVSGGGRTNEQFFGPGTRLTVL.

The chain carries TRBV12-3 or TRBV12-4 and TRBJ1-3; maybe TRBD1 (5 bases). V lost 3 bases, J lost 2 bases, and 11 bases lay in between. CDR3 length: 15 residues. The CDR3 loop reads CASSLLRGAGNTIYF. The CDR3, as DNA: TGTGCCAGCAGTTTGCTGAGGGGAGCTGGAAACACCATATATTTT.

This clonotype was detected a few times. V and J are TRBV4-3 and TRBJ2-2; 10 bases align to TRBD2. V shed 0 bases, J shed 6 bases, and the junction held 10 bases outside the gene matches. The germline V gene encodes CDR1 LGHNA and CDR2 YSLEER. The CDR3 length is 18 residues. The CDR3 DNA is TGCGCCAGCAGCCAAGATTTGGGGCCTAGCGGGAGAGCCGGGGAGCTGTTTTTT. This sequence encodes CASSQDLGPSGRAGELFF.

This clonotype appeared a few times. The genes are TRBV18 and TRBJ2-2, with D possibly TRBD1 on 5 matching bases. Germline V gives CDR1 KGHSH, CDR2 LQKENI. V dropped 4 bases and J dropped 6 bases, with 9 bases sitting between them. The CDR3 runs to 13 residues. The CDR3 sequence is CASSLQQAGELFF. The CDR3 DNA reads TGTGCCAGCTCACTACAACAGGCCGGGGAGCTGTTTTTT. Supplemented by reference TRBV18 and TRBJ2-2, the full variable domain reads NAGVMQNPRHLVRRRGQEARLRCSPMKGHSHVYWYRQLPEEGLKFMVYLQKENIIDESGMPKERFSAEFPKEGPSILRIQQVVRGDSAAYFCASSLQQAGELFFGEGSRLTVL.

This clonotype was detected once. The CDR3 region is CASSFQALNNEQFF. The CDR3, as DNA: TGTGCCAGCAGCTTTCAAGCGTTGAACAATGAGCAGTTCTTC. V and J are TRBV11-1 and TRBJ2-1; D unresolved. There are 14 residues in the CDR3. The germline V and J ends were trimmed by 3 bases and 5 bases, with 11 bases remaining between them. The V gene's germline CDR1 is SGHAT and CDR2 FQDESV (reference sequence).

This clonotype was seen more than once but under ten times. The V and J genes are TRBV10-2 and TRBJ1-1; TRBD1 matches 9 bases. V lost 1 base, J lost 0 bases, and 0 bases stayed unmatched. Germline lookup yields CDR1 WSHSY and CDR2 SAAADI. CDR3 size: 15 residues. The CDR3 spells CASSEWTGVNTEAFF. The CDR3 nucleotides read TGCGCCAGCAGTGAGTGGACAGGGGTGAACACTGAAGCTTTCTTT.

This clonotype was counted at least ten times. The rearrangement uses TRBV29-1 and TRBJ2-2, with a tentative D call TRBD1 (5 bases). Looked up from germline, CDR1 is SQVTM and CDR2 is ANQGSEA. Trimming left V 4 bases short and J 7 bases short, with 16 bases between. The CDR3 contains 14 residues. The CDR3 reads CSVASQGPHGELFF. CDR3 DNA: TGCAGCGTTGCTTCCCAGGGCCCACACGGGGAGCTGTTTTTT.

The V call is TRBV6-1, the J call TRBJ2-5, with D tentatively TRBD1 or TRBD2 (5 bases each). The V gene lost 0 bases and the J gene lost 2 bases, with 16 bases spanning the gap. Germline V gene data show CDR1 as MNHNS and CDR2 as SASEGT. CDR3 length: 17 residues. The chain's CDR3 is CASSEAVFGREQETQYF. In DNA, the CDR3 is TGTGCCAGCAGTGAAGCGGTTTTCGGCAGGGAGCAAGAGACCCAGTACTTC.

This clonotype was observed a few times. This chain links TRBV12-3 or TRBV12-4 with TRBJ2-2, with 9 bases identical to TRBD1. The ends lost 6 bases at V and 7 bases at J; junction bases unmatched: 6. CDR3 length equals 14 residues. Written as DNA, the CDR3 is TGTGCCAGCAGCCCACAGGGGGCTGGCGGGGAGCTGTTTTTT. It translates to CASSPQGAGGELFF.

V usage is TRBV12-3 or TRBV12-4 and J usage is TRBJ2-1, with TRBD2 as a possible D gene (6 bases). Deletions cut 1 base from V and 0 bases from J, with 7 bases between. The CDR3 runs 15 residues. The CDR3 nucleotides are TGTGCCAGCAGTTTAGGGACTAACTCCTACAATGAGCAGTTCTTC. This sequence encodes CASSLGTNSYNEQFF.

J is TRBJ2-1 and V is TRBV5-1; no firm D call. V was trimmed by 4 bases and J by 6 bases, leaving 8 bases between them. The germline CDR1 and CDR2 sequences are SGHRS and YFSETQ. The CDR3 covers 12 residues. CDR3 coding DNA: TGCGCCAGCAGCAGTAGTGGCAATGAGCAGTTCTTC. Protein: CASSSSGNEQFF.

This clonotype was seen more than once but under ten times. V usage is TRBV6-1 and J usage is TRBJ2-7; no firm D call. The CDR3 loop spans 13 amino acids. The V gene's germline CDR1 is MNHNS and CDR2 SASEGT. V was trimmed by 3 bases and J by 2 bases, leaving 8 bases between them. Here the CDR3 reads CASSESLTYEQYF. CDR3 bases: TGTGCCAGCAGTGAGTCGCTTACCTACGAGCAGTACTTC.

The V and J genes are TRBV12-3 or TRBV12-4 and TRBJ2-5; D may be TRBD2 (6 bases). The CDR3 extends over 15 amino acids. V lost 5 bases and J 5 bases, leaving 18 bases between the germline ends. The CDR3 sequence: CASSVGGTAGETQYF. In nucleotides, the CDR3 is TGTGCCAGCAGTGTCGGCGGGACCGCAGGCGAGACCCAGTACTTC.

This sequence joins TRBV7-9 and TRBJ2-5; 14 bases map to TRBD2. The V gene's germline CDR1 is SEHNR and CDR2 FQNEAQ (reference sequence). V shed 5 bases, J shed 4 bases, and the junction held 6 bases outside the gene matches. The CDR3 loop spans 16 amino acids. CDR3 in DNA: TGTGCCAGCAGCCGGGGACTAGCGGGGGAGGGAGAGACCCAGTACTTC. Its protein is CASSRGLAGEGETQYF.

The CDR3 spells CASRKGDLGHNEQFF. DNA for the CDR3: TGTGCCAGCAGGAAGGGGGACTTAGGACACAATGAGCAGTTCTTC. This chain connects TRBV2 to TRBJ2-1, with D possibly being TRBD1 or TRBD2 (6 bases each). The CDR3 is 15 amino acids. Germline assignment: CDR1 SNHLY and CDR2 FYNNEI. Trimming took 6 bases from V and 5 from J, leaving 17 bases between them.

The CDR3 DNA reads TGTGCCATCAGTTCACTAGCGGGGGGCGGTAGCTCCTACGAGCAGTACTTC. This encodes CAISSLAGGGSSYEQYF. The chain employs TRBV10-3 and TRBJ2-7; 12 nucleotides align to TRBD2. CDR1 is ENHRY, CDR2 SYGVKD, per germline. Trimming at V came to 5 bases and at J to 0 bases, leaving 8 bases not matched to a gene. This CDR3 region has 17 residues.

This clonotype appeared a few times. The chain links TRBV5-5 to TRBJ2-2; D is uncertain. The CDR3 is 15 residues long. The germline CDR1 and CDR2 sequences are SGHKS and YYEKEE (reference sequence). V lost 4 bases and J 1 base, leaving 11 bases between the germline ends. The CDR3 reads CASSPWPGNTGELFF. The CDR3 nucleotides read TGTGCCAGCAGCCCCTGGCCAGGGAACACCGGGGAGCTGTTTTTT. The whole variable domain, remainder taken from reference TRBV5-5 and TRBJ2-2, is DAGVTQSPTHLIKTRGQQVTLRCSPISGHKSVSWYQQVLGQGPQFIFQYYEKEERGRGNFPDRFSARQFPNYSSELNVNALLLGDSALYLCASSPWPGNTGELFFGEGSRLTVL.